The clone carrying this T cell receptor beta chain appeared a single time. What it binds is not known. The length of the CDR3 is 16 residues. Per the germline V gene, CDR1 is MRHNA and CDR2 is SNTAGT. The J segment lost 0 bases and the V segment lost 9 bases, leaving 6 bases of the junction unmatched. The data are from a study of cytomegalovirus exposure and HLA in healthy donors. Study overall: Findings of an earlier analysis included roughly 110 million unique TCR beta sequences from 190 million or so T cells.

In the PCR, 60 Vbeta and 13 Jbeta primers were used. TCRdb's copy holds only in-frame clones and misses some; the assay was immunoSEQ multiplex PCR. The sample holds about 140,000 clones, 70% to 85% seen once. Study-level findings and limits: In a later analysis, compared with equally common non-associated chains, HLA-associated beta chains were more expanded.

The V call is TRBV6-4, the J call TRBJ2-2; 11 nucleotides align to TRBD2. This TCR came from a man aged 35 to 55 in good health and CMV-seronegative. The sequenced sample consisted of PBMCs. This chain's CDR3 is CARLTSGIANTGELFF. CDR3 DNA: TGTGCCAGGTTGACTAGCGGGATCGCGAACACCGGGGAGCTGTTTTTT.